This TCR beta chain derives from a study of technical replicates of blood from several donors. Sequenced by immunoSEQ multiplex PCR; TCRdb stores in-frame clones only, minus some. The data contain some 76,000 clones, around 94% of them singletons. The germline gives CDR1 MDHEN, CDR2 SYDVKM. V was clipped by 5 bases and J by 1 base; unmatched bases: 9. The CDR3 runs 16 residues. The origin of this receptor is a human donor in good health. Sequenced material: T cells isolated from PBMCs. The rearrangement joins TRBV28 to TRBJ2-7, with 9 bases fitting TRBD1. CDR3: CASSTFRDRDSYEQYF. The CDR3 region has the DNA TGTGCCAGCAGTACATTCCGGGACAGGGATTCCTACGAGCAGTACTTC.